These 23 T cell receptor beta chains were sequenced from one sample in a study of Ad26.COV2.S vaccination and SARS-CoV-2 variants. The repertoire was sequenced with immunoSEQ multiplex PCR; TCRdb's copy has only in-frame clones and lacks some. The sample has under 95,000 clones; about four fifths are singletons. Here the sequenced sample was peripheral blood, taken after recovery from COVID-19. The source is a human donor who had recovered from COVID-19.

CDR3 sequence (DNA): TGTGCCAGCGATAAACGGACAGGCAGACTAGCCAAAAACATTCAGTACTTC. It is translated as CASDKRTGRLAKNIQYF. The V call is TRBV28, the J call TRBJ2-4; 7 positions agree with TRBD1. With V trimmed by 8 bases and J by 0 bases, 13 bases remained unmatched. The germline gives CDR1 MDHEN, CDR2 SYDVKM. The CDR3 is 17 residues long.

Many counts were recorded for this clone. CDR3 in amino acids: CASSSPPGQIMNTEAFF. In DNA form, the CDR3 reads TGTGCCAGCAGCTCCCCCCCGGGACAGATCATGAACACTGAAGCTTTCTTT. This chain links TRBV11-3 with TRBJ1-1, with 7 bases identical to TRBD1. Germline CDR1 reads SGHNT; CDR2 reads YENEEA. The CDR3 has 17 amino acids. V was clipped by 4 bases and J by 0 bases; unmatched bases: 11.

This chain joins TRBV19 and TRBJ1-3; no firm D call. CDR3 size: 14 residues. Germline values: CDR1 LNHDA, CDR2 SQIVND (reference sequence). Trimming stripped 3 bases from V and 0 bases from J, with 6 bases between. The CDR3 coding sequence is TGTGCCAGTAGTATCCTCGTCTCTGGAAACACCATATATTTT. Translated: CASSILVSGNTIYF.

This sequence joins TRBV27 and TRBJ2-1; possible D gene TRBD2, 6 bases. CDR1 and CDR2 from the germline V gene are MNHEY and SMNVEV (reference sequence). V lost 4 bases to trimming and J lost 10 bases, with 14 bases between them. The CDR3 consists of 13 residues. The CDR3 loop reads CASSSPGVREQFF. The CDR3 bases are TGTGCCAGCAGTTCCCCGGGGGTGAGGGAGCAGTTCTTC.

V and J are TRBV24-1 and TRBJ2-2, with TRBD1 identical over 8 bases. This CDR3 has 14 amino acids. Losses at the gene ends were 9 bases for V and 0 bases for J; bases not matched to a gene: 2. CDR1 is KGHDR, CDR2 SFDVKD, per germline. The CDR3 loop is CATRDRPNTGELFF. In nucleotides, the CDR3 is TGTGCCACCCGGGACAGGCCGAACACCGGGGAGCTGTTTTTT.

The V gene is TRBV28, the J gene TRBJ1-5; D is unclear. Germline lookup yields CDR1 MDHEN and CDR2 SYDVKM. Trimming stripped 2 bases from V and 4 bases from J, with 12 bases between. CDR3 size: 15 residues. As DNA, the CDR3 is TGTGCCAGCAGTTTAATTCTAGGCAGAAATCAGCCCCAGCATTTT. This encodes CASSLILGRNQPQHF.

This chain joins TRBV4-2 and TRBJ2-1; 11 bases agree with TRBD2. Germline V gives CDR1 LGHNA, CDR2 YNFKEQ. Trimming took 3 bases from V and 5 from J; bases not matched to a gene: 0. This CDR3 region has 14 residues. The DNA of the CDR3 is TGTGCCAGCAGCCAGGGACTAGCGGACAATGAGCAGTTCTTC. Its translation is CASSQGLADNEQFF.

This clone was seen once. The genes are TRBV5-1 and TRBJ1-2; TRBD1 agrees at 7 bases. The CDR3 runs 14 residues. After removal of 2 bases from V and 7 bases from J, the junction contained 8 bases not matched to a gene. From germline, CDR1 is SGHRS and CDR2 YFSETQ. CDR3 in amino acids: CASSLRYRGRGYTF. In DNA, the CDR3 is TGCGCCAGCAGCTTAAGGTACAGGGGACGTGGCTACACCTTC.

This clone was found once. The chain employs TRBV7-8 and TRBJ2-7; 7 bases line up with TRBD1. Germline CDR1 and CDR2: SGHVS and FQNEAQ. V was clipped by 6 bases and J by 5 bases; unmatched bases: 7. The CDR3 consists of 13 residues. The CDR3 loop reads CASSLLGGHEQYF. In DNA form, the CDR3 reads TGTGCCAGCAGTTTATTAGGGGGCCACGAGCAGTACTTC. The full variable domain, with the rest looked up from reference TRBV7-8 and TRBJ2-7, is GAGVSQSPRYKVAKRGQDVALRCDPISGHVSLFWYQQALGQGPEFLTYFQNEAQLDKSGLPSDRFFAERPEGSVSTLKIQRTQQEDSAVYLCASSLLGGHEQYFGPGTRLTVT.

This clone was observed a single time. This chain connects TRBV5-1 to TRBJ2-7; 7 bases are shared with TRBD1. CDR3 size: 14 residues. The trim removed 5 bases at V and 3 bases at J, leaving 8 bases unmatched. Germline loops: CDR1 SGHRS, CDR2 YFSETQ. The CDR3 loop is CASRPGDRVYEQYF. CDR3 DNA sequence: TGCGCCAGCAGACCCGGTGACAGGGTCTACGAGCAGTACTTC.

This sequence joins TRBV7-2 and TRBJ2-1, with 16 bases identical to TRBD2. Germline CDR1 is SGHTA and CDR2 is FQGNSA. This CDR3 has 15 residues. V lost 5 bases to trimming and J lost 8 bases; unmatched junction nucleotides: 3. The CDR3 coding sequence is TGTGCCAGCAGCCGTGGGACTAGCGGGAGGGATGAGCAGTTCTTC. The encoded protein is CASSRGTSGRDEQFF.

The chain carries TRBV5-6 and TRBJ2-7; 7 nucleotides line up with TRBD1. CDR1 and CDR2 from the germline V gene are SGHDT and YYEEEE. The junction had 6 bases not matched to a gene; V was cut back by 4 bases and J by 2 bases. CDR3 size: 14 residues. In DNA, the CDR3 is TGTGCCAGCAGCATTGGACAGGAAACCTACGAGCAGTACTTC. Translation gives CASSIGQETYEQYF. Looking up the rest from reference TRBV5-6 and TRBJ2-7 gives the full variable domain: DAGVTQSPTHLIKTRGQQVTLRCSPKSGHDTVSWYQQALGQGPQFIFQYYEEEERQRGNFPDRFSGHQFPNYSSELNVNALLLGDSALYLCASSIGQETYEQYFGPGTRLTVT.

The chain recombines TRBV6-5 with TRBJ1-2, with D perhaps matching TRBD1 (5 bases). The CDR3 sequence is 13 residues long. Trimming left V 5 bases short and J 8 bases short, with 15 bases between. Per germline, CDR1 MNHEY and CDR2 SVGAGI. The CDR3 is CASSLDSFRGYTF. The CDR3 DNA is TGTGCCAGCAGTCTCGACAGCTTTAGGGGCTACACCTTC.

For this clone: The junction shows a germline mismatch at one end, possibly a read error. The identical CDR3 is also encoded by other nucleotide sequences in the sample. V gene TRBV10-3 combines with J gene TRBJ2-3, with D possibly TRBD1 on 5 matching bases. Germline CDR1 ENHRY, CDR2 SYGVKD. This CDR3 is built from 16 residues. The CDR3 sequence is CAISEFSGKSTDTQYF. CDR3 bases: TGCGCCATCAGTGAGTTTTCAGGGAAGAGCACAGATACGCAGTATTTT.

This chain links TRBV2 with TRBJ2-7; a possible D gene is TRBD2 (6 bases). CDR1 and CDR2 (germline): SNHLY, FYNNEI. The CDR3 consists of 14 residues. Trimming left V 9 bases short and J 2 bases short, with 17 bases between. The CDR3 nucleotides read TGTGCCAGGGAAGTGGGAGGACCTCCCTACGAGCAGTACTTC. Protein product: CAREVGGPPYEQYF.

The rearrangement links TRBV7-9 to TRBJ2-6, with D tentatively TRBD1 (6 bases). Trimming shortened V by 5 bases and J by 0 bases, and 14 bases separated the two germline ends. The CDR3 is made up of 17 amino acids. Germline CDR1 SEHNR, CDR2 FQNEAQ (reference sequence). CDR3 loop: CASSRTLRGSGANVLTF. As DNA, the CDR3 is TGTGCCAGCAGCCGTACCCTCAGGGGCTCTGGGGCCAACGTCCTGACTTTC.

The chain couples TRBV4-1 to TRBJ2-1, with 8 positions matching TRBD1. In germline, CDR1 is MGHRA, CDR2 YSYEKL. The CDR3 loop spans 16 amino acids. V trimming: 4 bases; J trimming: 0 bases; junction bases outside the gene matches: 5. CDR3: CASSLGQGVSYNEQFF. CDR3 nucleotides: TGCGCCAGCAGCCTTGGACAGGGAGTCTCCTACAATGAGCAGTTCTTC.

This clone was found a few times. This chain connects TRBV4-1 to TRBJ1-1; D unresolved. This CDR3 has 14 amino acids. The V gene lost 0 bases and the J gene lost 6 bases, with 11 bases spanning the gap. Germline V lookup: CDR1 MGHRA, CDR2 YSYEKL. The CDR3 bases are TGCGCCAGCAGCCAAGAGGTCGCTTGGGCTGAAGCTTTCTTT. It codes for CASSQEVAWAEAFF.

The J gene is TRBJ1-6, the V gene TRBV28; 7 positions match TRBD1. Per the germline V gene, CDR1 is MDHEN and CDR2 is SYDVKM. Trimming at V came to 5 bases and at J to 2 bases, leaving 12 bases not matched to a gene. The CDR3 has 18 amino acids. CDR3 nucleotide sequence: TGTGCCAGCAGTCCCCTGGGACAGTCCGAAACCTATAATTCACCCCTCCACTTT. Its translation: CASSPLGQSETYNSPLHF.

V and J are TRBV5-1 and TRBJ2-1; possibly TRBD1 for D (6 bases). Germline assignment: CDR1 SGHRS and CDR2 YFSETQ. V dropped 5 bases and J dropped 7 bases, with 16 bases sitting between them. There are 14 residues in the CDR3. CDR3: CASSRIGGRNEQFF. CDR3 sequence (DNA): TGCGCCAGCAGTCGGATAGGGGGTAGAAATGAGCAGTTCTTC.

The chain employs TRBV14 and TRBJ2-1, with D unclear. The ends were cut back, 0 bases at V and 6 bases at J, with 6 bases in the middle. The CDR3 has 13 amino acids. Germline V gene data show CDR1 as SGHDN and CDR2 as FVKESK. The CDR3 loop reads CASSQDFSNEQFF. CDR3 DNA: TGTGCCAGCAGCCAAGATTTCTCCAATGAGCAGTTCTTC. The full variable domain, in which reference TRBV14 and TRBJ2-1 provide the parts outside the CDR3, is EAGVTQFPSHSVIEKGQTVTLRCDPISGHDNLYWYRRVMGKEIKFLLHFVKESKQDESGMPNNRFLAERTGGTYSTLKVQPAELEDSGVYFCASSQDFSNEQFFGPGTRLTVL.

The chain employs TRBV24-1 and TRBJ2-4, with 9 bases that match TRBD1. The CDR3 loop spans 19 amino acids. V gave up 4 bases and J gave up 0 bases; unmatched junction bases: 12. Germline V gives CDR1 KGHDR, CDR2 SFDVKD. This CDR3 is CATSDVPGQGILAKNIQYF. Here the CDR3 DNA reads TGTGCCACCAGTGACGTCCCGGGACAGGGTATTCTAGCCAAAAACATTCAGTACTTC.

This clone was found a few times. V usage is TRBV11-3 and J usage is TRBJ2-1; 7 bases fit TRBD1. CDR3 length equals 15 residues. With V trimmed by 2 bases and J by 6 bases, 7 bases remained unmatched. Germline V lookup: CDR1 SGHNT, CDR2 YENEEA. This CDR3 reads CASSLLQGTSNEQFF. The CDR3 DNA is TGTGCCAGCAGCTTACTACAGGGGACCTCCAATGAGCAGTTCTTC.